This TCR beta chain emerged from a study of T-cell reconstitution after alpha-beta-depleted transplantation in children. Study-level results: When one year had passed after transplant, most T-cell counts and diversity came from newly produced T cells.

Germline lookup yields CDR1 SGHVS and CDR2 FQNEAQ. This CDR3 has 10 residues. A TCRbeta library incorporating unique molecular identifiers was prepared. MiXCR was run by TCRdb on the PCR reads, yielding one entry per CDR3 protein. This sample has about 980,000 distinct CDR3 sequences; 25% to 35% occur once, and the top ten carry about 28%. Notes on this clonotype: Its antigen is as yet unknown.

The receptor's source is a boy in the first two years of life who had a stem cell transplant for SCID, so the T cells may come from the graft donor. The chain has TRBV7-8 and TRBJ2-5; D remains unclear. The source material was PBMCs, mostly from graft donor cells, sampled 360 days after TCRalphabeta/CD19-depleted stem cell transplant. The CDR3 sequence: CASELETQYF. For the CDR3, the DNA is TGTGCATCGGAGCTGGAGACCCAGTACTTC.